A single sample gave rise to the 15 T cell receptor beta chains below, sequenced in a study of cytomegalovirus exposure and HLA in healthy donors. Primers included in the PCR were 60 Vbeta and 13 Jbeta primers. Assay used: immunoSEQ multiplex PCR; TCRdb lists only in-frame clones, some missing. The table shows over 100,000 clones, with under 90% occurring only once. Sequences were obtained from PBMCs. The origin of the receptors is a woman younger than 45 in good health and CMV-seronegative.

The CDR3 DNA reads as TGCGCCAGCAGCTTGGACCAGGGGGACGGCTACACCTTC. This translates into CASSLDQGDGYTF. The chain carries TRBV5-1 and TRBJ1-2; TRBD1 agrees at 7 bases. Germline lookup yields CDR1 SGHRS and CDR2 YFSETQ. J lost 8 bases, V lost 0 bases, and 4 bases had no gene match. CDR3 length: 13 residues.

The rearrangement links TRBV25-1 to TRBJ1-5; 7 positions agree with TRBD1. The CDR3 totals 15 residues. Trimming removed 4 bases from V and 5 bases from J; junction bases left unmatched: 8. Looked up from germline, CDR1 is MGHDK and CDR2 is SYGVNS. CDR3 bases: TGTGCCAGCAGTGCTGGACAGGTGGGAGATCAGCCCCAGCATTTT. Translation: CASSAGQVGDQPQHF.

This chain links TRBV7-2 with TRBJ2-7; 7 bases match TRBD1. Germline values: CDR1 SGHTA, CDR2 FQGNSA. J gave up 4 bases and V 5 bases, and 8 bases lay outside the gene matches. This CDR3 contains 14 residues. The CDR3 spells CASSTRTGRYEQYF. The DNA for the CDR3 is TGTGCCAGCAGCACCCGGACAGGTCGTTACGAGCAGTACTTC.

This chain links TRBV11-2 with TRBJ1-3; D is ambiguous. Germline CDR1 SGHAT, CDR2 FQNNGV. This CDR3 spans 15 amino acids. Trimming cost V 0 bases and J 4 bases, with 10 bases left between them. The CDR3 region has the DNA TGTGCCAGCAGCTTAGAGTATTACGGGGGAAACACCATATATTTT. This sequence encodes CASSLEYYGGNTIYF.

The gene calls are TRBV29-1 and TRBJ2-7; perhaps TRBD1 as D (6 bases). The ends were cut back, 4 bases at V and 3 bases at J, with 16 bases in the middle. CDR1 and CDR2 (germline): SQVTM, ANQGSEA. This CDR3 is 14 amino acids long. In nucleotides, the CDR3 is TGCAGCGTTGCGGGCTCGGGACACCTCTACGAGCAGTACTTC. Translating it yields CSVAGSGHLYEQYF.

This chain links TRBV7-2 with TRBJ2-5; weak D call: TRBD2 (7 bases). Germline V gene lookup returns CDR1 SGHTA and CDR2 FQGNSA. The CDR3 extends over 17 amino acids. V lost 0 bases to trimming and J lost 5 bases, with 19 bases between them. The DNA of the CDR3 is TGTGCCAGCAGCTTAGCCGCCCCGAACGGGGGGCAGGAGACCCAGTACTTC. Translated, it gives CASSLAAPNGGQETQYF.

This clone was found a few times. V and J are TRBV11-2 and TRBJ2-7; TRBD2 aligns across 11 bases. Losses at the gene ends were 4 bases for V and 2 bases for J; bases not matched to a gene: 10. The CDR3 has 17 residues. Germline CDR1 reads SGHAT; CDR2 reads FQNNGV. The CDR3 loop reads CASSSLAGGRLAYEQYF. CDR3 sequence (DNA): TGTGCCAGCAGCTCCCTAGCGGGAGGACGTCTAGCCTACGAGCAGTACTTC.

The CDR3 DNA reads as TGCAGTGCTAGTCAGCAGCCCCAGCATTTT. Translated: CSASQQPQHF. The genes are TRBV20-1 and TRBJ1-5; the D is unclear. The CDR3 loop spans 10 amino acids. Germline loops: CDR1 DFQATT, CDR2 SNEGSKA (reference sequence). The ends were cut back, 3 bases at V and 7 bases at J, with 4 bases in the middle.

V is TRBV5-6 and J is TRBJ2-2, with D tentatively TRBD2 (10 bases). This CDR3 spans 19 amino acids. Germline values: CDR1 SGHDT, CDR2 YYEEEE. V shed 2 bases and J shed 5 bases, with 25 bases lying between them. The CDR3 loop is CASSFGTGWLAGETGELFF. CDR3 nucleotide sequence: TGTGCCAGCAGCTTTGGGACAGGGTGGCTAGCGGGAGAAACCGGGGAGCTGTTTTTT. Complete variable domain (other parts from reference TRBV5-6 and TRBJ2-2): DAGVTQSPTHLIKTRGQQVTLRCSPKSGHDTVSWYQQALGQGPQFIFQYYEEEERQRGNFPDRFSGHQFPNYSSELNVNALLLGDSALYLCASSFGTGWLAGETGELFFGEGSRLTVL.

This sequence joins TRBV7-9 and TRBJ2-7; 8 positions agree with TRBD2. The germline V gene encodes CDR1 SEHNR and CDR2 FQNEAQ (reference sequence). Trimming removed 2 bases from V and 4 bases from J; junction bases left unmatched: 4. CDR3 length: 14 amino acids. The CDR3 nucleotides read TGTGCCAGCAGCTTAAGCGGGAGTGGGTACGAGCAGTACTTC. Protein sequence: CASSLSGSGYEQYF.

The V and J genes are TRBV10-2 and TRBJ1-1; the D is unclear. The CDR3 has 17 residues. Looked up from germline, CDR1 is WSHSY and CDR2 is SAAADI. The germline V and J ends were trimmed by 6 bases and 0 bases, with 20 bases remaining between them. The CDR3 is CASSNYGGLLMNTEAFF. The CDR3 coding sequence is TGCGCCAGCAGCAACTACGGAGGGCTCCTTATGAACACTGAAGCTTTCTTT.

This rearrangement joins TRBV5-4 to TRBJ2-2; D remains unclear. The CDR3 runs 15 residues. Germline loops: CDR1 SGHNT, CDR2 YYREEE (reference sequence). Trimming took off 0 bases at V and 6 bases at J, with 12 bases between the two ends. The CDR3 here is CASSLAGWAAGELFF. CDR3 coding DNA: TGTGCCAGCAGCTTGGCCGGATGGGCCGCCGGGGAGCTGTTTTTT.

The CDR3 DNA is TGCGCCAGCAGCTTGCAAGGGGGCGAGCAGTACTTC. This codes for CASSLQGGEQYF. The chain carries TRBV5-1 and TRBJ2-7, with a tentative D call TRBD1 (6 bases). Trimming shortened V by 1 base and J by 6 bases, and 8 bases separated the two germline ends. Germline CDR1 and CDR2: SGHRS and YFSETQ. The CDR3 is 12 residues long.

CDR3 amino acids: CASSREGRYEQYF. The CDR3 DNA reads TGCGCCAGCAGTCGTGAGGGGAGGTACGAGCAGTACTTC. The chain has TRBV23-1 and TRBJ2-7; D is perhaps TRBD2 (6 bases). TRBV23-1 counts as an open reading frame of uncertain function. This CDR3 spans 13 amino acids. V lost 4 bases and J 4 bases, leaving 11 bases between the germline ends.

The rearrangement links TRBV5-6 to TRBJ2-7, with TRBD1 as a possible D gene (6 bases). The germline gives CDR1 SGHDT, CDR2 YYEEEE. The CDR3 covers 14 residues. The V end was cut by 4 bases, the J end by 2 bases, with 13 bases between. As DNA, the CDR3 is TGTGCCAGCAGCCCAGGGGTGGGCACCTACGAGCAGTACTTC. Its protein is CASSPGVGTYEQYF.